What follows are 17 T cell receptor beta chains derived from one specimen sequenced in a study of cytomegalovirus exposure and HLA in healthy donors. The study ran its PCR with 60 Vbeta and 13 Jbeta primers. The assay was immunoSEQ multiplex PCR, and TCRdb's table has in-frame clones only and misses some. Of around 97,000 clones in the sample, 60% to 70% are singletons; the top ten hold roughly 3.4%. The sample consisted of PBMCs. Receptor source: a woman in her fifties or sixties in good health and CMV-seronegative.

Here the CDR3 reads CASSFYYTLSYNEQFF. CDR3 in DNA: TGTGCCAGCAGTTTTTACTACACCCTCTCCTACAATGAGCAGTTCTTC. The rearrangement joins TRBV28 to TRBJ2-1; D is unclear. Germline assignment: CDR1 MDHEN and CDR2 SYDVKM. The length of the CDR3 is 16 residues. V was clipped by 3 bases and J by 0 bases, with 12 bases between them.

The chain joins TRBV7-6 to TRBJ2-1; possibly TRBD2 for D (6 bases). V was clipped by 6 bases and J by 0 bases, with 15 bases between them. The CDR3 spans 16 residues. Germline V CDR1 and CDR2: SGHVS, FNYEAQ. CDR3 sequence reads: CASSPASDYSYNEQFF. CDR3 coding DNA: TGTGCCAGCAGTCCAGCTAGCGATTACTCCTACAATGAGCAGTTCTTC.

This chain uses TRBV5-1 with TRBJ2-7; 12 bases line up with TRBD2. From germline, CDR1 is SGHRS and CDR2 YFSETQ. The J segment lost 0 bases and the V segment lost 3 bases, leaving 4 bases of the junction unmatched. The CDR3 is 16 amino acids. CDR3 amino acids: CASSSRTSGNSYEQYF. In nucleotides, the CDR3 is TGCGCCAGCAGCTCAAGGACTAGCGGGAACTCCTACGAGCAGTACTTC.

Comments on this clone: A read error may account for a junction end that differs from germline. For the CDR3, the DNA is TGCGCCAGCAGATTGGGAGGGGGATACACTGAAGCTTTCTTT. This translates into CASRLGGGYTEAFF. This sequence joins TRBV5-1 and TRBJ1-1, with D possibly being TRBD1 (6 bases). This CDR3 has 14 amino acids. Germline V gene sequence: CDR1 SGHRS, CDR2 YFSETQ.

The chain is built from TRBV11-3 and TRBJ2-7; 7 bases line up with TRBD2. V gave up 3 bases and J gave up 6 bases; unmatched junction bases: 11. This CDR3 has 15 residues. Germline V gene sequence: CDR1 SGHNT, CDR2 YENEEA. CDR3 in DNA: TGTGCCAGCAGCTTGACGGGGGGTCCATACCGCGAGCAGTACTTC. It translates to CASSLTGGPYREQYF.

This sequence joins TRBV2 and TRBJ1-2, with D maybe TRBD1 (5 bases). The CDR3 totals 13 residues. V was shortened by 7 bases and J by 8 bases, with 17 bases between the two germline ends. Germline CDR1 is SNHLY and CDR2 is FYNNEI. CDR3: CASNTGGFGGYTF. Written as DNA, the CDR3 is TGTGCCAGCAACACCGGGGGATTTGGAGGCTACACCTTC.

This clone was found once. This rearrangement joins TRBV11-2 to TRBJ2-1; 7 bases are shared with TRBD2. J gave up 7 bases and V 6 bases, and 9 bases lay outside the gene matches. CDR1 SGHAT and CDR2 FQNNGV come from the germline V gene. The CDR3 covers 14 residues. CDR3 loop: CASSFAGARNEQFF. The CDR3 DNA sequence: TGTGCCAGCAGTTTTGCGGGAGCAAGGAATGAGCAGTTCTTC.

CDR3 in DNA: TGTGCCAGTAGTTGGGACAGGGAGAGGGGCTACGAGCAGTACTTC. Translated: CASSWDRERGYEQYF. The chain links TRBV19 to TRBJ2-7; 9 bases agree with TRBD1. Germline V gene lookup returns CDR1 LNHDA and CDR2 SQIVND (reference sequence). The CDR3 contains 15 residues. Trimming removed 5 bases from V and 3 bases from J; junction bases left unmatched: 8.

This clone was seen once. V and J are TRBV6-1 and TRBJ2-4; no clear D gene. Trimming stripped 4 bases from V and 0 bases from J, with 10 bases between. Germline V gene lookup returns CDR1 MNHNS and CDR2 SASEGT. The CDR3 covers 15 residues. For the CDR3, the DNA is TGTGCCAGCAGTGTTGATAGCCTAGCCAAAAACATTCAGTACTTC. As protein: CASSVDSLAKNIQYF.

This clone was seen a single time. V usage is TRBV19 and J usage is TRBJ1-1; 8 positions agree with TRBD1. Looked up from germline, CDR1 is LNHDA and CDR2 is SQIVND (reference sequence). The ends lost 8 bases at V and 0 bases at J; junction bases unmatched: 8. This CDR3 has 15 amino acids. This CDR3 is CASDPGGFLNTEAFF. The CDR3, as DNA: TGTGCCAGTGACCCAGGGGGCTTTCTGAACACTGAAGCTTTCTTT.

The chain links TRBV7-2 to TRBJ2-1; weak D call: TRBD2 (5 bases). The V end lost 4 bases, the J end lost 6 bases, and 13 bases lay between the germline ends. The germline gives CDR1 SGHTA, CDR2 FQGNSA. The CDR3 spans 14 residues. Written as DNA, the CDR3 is TGTGCCAGCAGCTCCACTAGGCGAACCAATGAGCAGTTCTTC. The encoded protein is CASSSTRRTNEQFF.

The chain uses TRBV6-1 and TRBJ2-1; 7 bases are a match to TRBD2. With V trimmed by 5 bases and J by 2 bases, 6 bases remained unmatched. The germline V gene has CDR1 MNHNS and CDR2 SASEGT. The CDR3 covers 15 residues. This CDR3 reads CASSFAGDTYNEQFF. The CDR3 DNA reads TGTGCCAGCAGTTTCGCGGGAGATACCTACAATGAGCAGTTCTTC.

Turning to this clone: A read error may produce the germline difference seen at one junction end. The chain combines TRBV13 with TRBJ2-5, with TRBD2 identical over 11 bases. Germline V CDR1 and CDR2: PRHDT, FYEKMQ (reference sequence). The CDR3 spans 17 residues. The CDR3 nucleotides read TGCGCCAGCAGCTTGGGACTAGCGGAACTGGGGGAAGAGACCCAGTACTTC. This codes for CASSLGLAELGEETQYF.

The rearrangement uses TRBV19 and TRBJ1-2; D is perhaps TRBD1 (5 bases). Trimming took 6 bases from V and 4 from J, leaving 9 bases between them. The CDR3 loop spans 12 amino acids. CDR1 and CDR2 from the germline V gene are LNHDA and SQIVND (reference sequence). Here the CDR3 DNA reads TGTGCCAGTAGGAGGGGACTCTATGGCTACACCTTC. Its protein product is CASRRGLYGYTF. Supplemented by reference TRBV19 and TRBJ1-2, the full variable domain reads DGGITQSPKYLFRKEGQNVTLSCEQNLNHDAMYWYRQDPGQGLRLIYYSQIVNDFQKGDIAEGYSVSREKKESFPLTVTSAQKNPTAFYLCASRRGLYGYTFGSGTRLTVV.

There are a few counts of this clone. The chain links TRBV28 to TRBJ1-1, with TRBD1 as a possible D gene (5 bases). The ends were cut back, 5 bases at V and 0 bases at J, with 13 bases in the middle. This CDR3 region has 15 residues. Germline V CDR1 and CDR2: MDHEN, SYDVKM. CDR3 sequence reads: CASSPPGHLNTEAFF. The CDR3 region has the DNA TGTGCCAGCAGTCCCCCCGGACACCTGAACACTGAAGCTTTCTTT.

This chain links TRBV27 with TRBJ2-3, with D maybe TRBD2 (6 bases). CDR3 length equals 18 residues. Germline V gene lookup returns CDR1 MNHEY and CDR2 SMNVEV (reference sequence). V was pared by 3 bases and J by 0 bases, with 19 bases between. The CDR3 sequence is CASSFLKVGGISTDTQYF. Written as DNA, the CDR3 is TGTGCCAGCAGTTTCCTGAAGGTTGGCGGGATTAGCACAGATACGCAGTATTTT.

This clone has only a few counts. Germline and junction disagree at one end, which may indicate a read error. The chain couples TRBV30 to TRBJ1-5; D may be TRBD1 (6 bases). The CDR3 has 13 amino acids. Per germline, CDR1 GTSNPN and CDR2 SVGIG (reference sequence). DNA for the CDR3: TGTGCCTGGAGTGGGGGGGGCAACCAGCCCCAGCATTTT. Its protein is CAWSGGGNQPQHF. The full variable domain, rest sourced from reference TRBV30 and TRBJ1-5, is SQTIHQWPATLVQPVGSPLSLECTVEGTSNPNLYWYRQAAGRGLQLLFYSVGIGQISSEVPQNLSASRPQDRQFILSSKKLLLSDSGFYLCAWSGGGNQPQHFGDGTRLSIL.